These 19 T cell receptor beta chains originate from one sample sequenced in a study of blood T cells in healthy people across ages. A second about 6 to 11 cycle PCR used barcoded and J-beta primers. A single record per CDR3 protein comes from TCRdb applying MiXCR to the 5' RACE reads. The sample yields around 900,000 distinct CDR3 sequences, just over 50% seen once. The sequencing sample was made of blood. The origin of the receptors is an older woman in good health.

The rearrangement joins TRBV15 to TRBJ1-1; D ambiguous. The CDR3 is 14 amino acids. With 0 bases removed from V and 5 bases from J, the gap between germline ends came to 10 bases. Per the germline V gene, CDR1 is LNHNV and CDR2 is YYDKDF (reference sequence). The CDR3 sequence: CATSRDLVRTEAFF. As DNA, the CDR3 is TGTGCCACCAGCAGAGATCTGGTGAGGACTGAAGCTTTCTTT.

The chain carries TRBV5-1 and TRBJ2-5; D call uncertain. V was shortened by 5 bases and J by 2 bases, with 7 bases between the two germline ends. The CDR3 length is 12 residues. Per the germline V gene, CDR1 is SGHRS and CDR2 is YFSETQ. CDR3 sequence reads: CASRVGQETQYF. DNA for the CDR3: TGCGCCAGCAGGGTTGGTCAAGAGACCCAGTACTTC. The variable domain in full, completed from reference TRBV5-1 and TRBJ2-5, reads KAGVTQTPRYLIKTRGQQVTLSCSPISGHRSVSWYQQTPGQGLQFLFEYFSETQRNKGNFPGRFSGRQFSNSRSEMNVSTLELGDSALYLCASRVGQETQYFGPGTRLLVL.

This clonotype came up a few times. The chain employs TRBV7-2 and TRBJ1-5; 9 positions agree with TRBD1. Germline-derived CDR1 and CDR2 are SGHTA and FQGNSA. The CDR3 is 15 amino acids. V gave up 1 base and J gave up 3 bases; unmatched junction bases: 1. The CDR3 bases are TGTGCCAGCAGCTTAGGGGACAGGGCCAATCAGCCCCAGCATTTT. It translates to CASSLGDRANQPQHF.

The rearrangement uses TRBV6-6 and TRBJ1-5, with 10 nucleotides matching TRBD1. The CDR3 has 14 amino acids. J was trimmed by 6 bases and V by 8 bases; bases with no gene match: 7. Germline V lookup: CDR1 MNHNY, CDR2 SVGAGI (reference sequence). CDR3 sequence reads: CASSDRGRGQPQHF. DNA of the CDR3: TGTGCCAGCTCCGACAGGGGGCGAGGTCAGCCCCAGCATTTT.

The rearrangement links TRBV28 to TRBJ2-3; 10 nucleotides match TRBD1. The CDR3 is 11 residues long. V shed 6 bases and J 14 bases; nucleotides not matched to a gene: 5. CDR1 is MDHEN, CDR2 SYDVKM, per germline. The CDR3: CASSMTGGAYF. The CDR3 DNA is TGTGCCAGCAGCATGACAGGGGGCGCGTATTTT. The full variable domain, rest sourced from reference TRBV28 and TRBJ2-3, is DVKVTQSSRYLVKRTGEKVFLECVQDMDHENMFWYRQDPGLGLRLIYFSYDVKMKEKGDIPEGYSVSREKKERFSLILESASTNQTSMYLCASSMTGGAYFGPGTRLTVL.

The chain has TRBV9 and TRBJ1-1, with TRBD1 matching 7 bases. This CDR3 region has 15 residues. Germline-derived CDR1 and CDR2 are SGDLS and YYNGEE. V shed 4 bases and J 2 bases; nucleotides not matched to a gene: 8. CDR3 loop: CASSSKGARNTEAFF. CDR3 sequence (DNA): TGTGCCAGCAGCTCGAAGGGGGCTCGCAACACTGAAGCTTTCTTT.

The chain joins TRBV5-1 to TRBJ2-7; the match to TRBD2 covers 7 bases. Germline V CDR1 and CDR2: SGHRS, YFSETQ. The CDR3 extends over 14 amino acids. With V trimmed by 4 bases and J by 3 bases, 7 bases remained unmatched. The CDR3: CASSLGLGYYEQYF. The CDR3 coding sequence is TGCGCCAGCAGCCTAGGACTAGGGTACTACGAGCAGTACTTC.

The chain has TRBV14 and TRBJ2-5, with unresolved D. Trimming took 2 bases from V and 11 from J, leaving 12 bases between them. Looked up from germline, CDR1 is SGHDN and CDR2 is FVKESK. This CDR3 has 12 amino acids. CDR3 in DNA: TGTGCCAGCAGCCAAAGCACCAATGAGCAGTACTTC. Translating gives CASSQSTNEQYF.

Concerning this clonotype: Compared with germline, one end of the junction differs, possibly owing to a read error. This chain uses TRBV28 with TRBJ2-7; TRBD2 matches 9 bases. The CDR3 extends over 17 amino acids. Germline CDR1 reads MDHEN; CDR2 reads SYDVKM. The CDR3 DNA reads TGTGCCGGCAGTTTACTTAAGAGCGGGAGGTTGCCCTACGAGCAGTACTTC. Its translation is CAGSLLKSGRLPYEQYF.

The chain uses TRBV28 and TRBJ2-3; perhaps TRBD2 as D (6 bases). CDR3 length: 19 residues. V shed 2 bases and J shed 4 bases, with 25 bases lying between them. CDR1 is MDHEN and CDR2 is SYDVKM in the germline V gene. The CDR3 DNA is TGTGCCAGCAGTTTAACCCCGATTAGCGGCCCACTAAGGGCAGATACGCAGTATTTT. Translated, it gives CASSLTPISGPLRADTQYF.

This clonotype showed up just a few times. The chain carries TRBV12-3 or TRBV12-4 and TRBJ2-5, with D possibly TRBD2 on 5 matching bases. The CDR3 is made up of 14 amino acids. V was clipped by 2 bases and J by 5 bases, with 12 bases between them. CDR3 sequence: CASSLSLASETQYF. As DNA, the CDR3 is TGTGCCAGCAGTTTATCCCTAGCCTCCGAGACCCAGTACTTC.

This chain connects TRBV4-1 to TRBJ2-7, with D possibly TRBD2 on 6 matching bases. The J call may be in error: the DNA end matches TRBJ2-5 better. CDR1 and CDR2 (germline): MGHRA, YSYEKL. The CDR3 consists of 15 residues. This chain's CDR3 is CASSQPGTATVTQYF. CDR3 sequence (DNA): TGCGCCAGCAGCCAACCCGGGACTGCCACGGTGACCCAGTACTTC.

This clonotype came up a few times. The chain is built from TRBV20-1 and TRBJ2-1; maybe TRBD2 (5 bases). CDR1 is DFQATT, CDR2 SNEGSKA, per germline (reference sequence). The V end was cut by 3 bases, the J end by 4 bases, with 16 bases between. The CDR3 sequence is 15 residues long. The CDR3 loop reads CSASSGWRAYNEQFF. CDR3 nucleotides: TGCAGTGCTAGCTCAGGCTGGCGGGCTTACAATGAGCAGTTCTTC.

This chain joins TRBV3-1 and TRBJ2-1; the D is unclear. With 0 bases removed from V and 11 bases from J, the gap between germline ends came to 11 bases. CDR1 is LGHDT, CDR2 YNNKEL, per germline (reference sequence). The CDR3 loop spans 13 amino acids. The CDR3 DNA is TGTGCCAGCAGCCAAGAACGGCAACTAAAGCAGTTCTTC. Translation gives CASSQERQLKQFF.

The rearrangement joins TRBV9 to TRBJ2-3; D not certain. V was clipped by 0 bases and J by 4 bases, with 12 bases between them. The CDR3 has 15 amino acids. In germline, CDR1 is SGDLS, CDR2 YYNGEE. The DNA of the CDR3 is TGTGCCAGCAGCGTAGGATCCTCTGGTGCAGATACGCAGTATTTT. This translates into CASSVGSSGADTQYF. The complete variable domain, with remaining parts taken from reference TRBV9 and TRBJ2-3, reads DSGVTQTPKHLITATGQRVTLRCSPRSGDLSVYWYQQSLDQGLQFLIQYYNGEERAKGNILERFSAQQFPDLHSELNLSSLELGDSALYFCASSVGSSGADTQYFGPGTRLTVL.

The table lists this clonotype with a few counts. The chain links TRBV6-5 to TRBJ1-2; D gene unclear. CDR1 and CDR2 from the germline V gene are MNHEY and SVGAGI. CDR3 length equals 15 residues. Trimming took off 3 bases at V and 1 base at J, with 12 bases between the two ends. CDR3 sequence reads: CASSYGGPLNYGYTF. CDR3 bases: TGTGCCAGCAGTTATGGAGGGCCTCTTAACTATGGCTACACCTTC.

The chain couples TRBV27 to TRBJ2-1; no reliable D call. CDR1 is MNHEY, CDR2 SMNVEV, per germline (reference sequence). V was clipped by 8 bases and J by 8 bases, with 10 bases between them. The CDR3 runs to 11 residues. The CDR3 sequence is CASGNRYEQFF. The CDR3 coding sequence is TGTGCCAGCGGCAACCGATATGAGCAGTTCTTC.

CDR3 sequence: CASSPPFSGESTPYEQYF. The CDR3 DNA reads TGTGCCAGCAGCCCCCCTTTTTCTGGGGAATCTACGCCCTACGAGCAGTACTTC. The rearrangement joins TRBV3-1 to TRBJ2-7; unclear D gene. The germline V gene encodes CDR1 LGHDT and CDR2 YNNKEL (reference sequence). The CDR3 runs to 18 residues. Trimming left V 4 bases short and J 2 bases short, with 24 bases between.

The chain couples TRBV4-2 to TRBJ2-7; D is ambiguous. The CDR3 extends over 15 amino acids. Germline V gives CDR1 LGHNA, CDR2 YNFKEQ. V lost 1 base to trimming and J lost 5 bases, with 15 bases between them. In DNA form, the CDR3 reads TGTGCCAGCAGCCAAGTAGGCGCCGGAAGCCACGAGCAGTACTTC. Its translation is CASSQVGAGSHEQYF.